These 25 T cell receptor beta chains were all obtained from the same sample, sequenced in a study of regulatory T cells in long-lasting Graves disease. The authors built TCR beta libraries using iRepertoire HTBI primers and Arm-PCR of CDR3 regions. TCRdb passed the multiplex PCR reads through MiXCR, listing each CDR3 protein once. The sample has more than 400,000 distinct CDR3 sequences, around 15% seen once. Described time point: newly diagnosed GD, antithyroid drugs for less than 3 months. Researchers made the TCR library from RNA that was extracted from PBMCs. The same data also contributed to another study, on T cells in Graves' hyperthyroidism and ophthalmopathy.

The sample consisted of peripheral blood mononuclear cells (PBMCs), taken at new diagnosis, from a patient treated with antithyroid drugs. Receptors were obtained from a man between 40 and 49 years old with Graves disease.

This clonotype appeared many times. DNA of the CDR3: TGCAGTGCTAGCGGGAGGGCCGGCGGGGAGCTGTTTTTT. It yields the protein CSASGRAGGELFF. This chain connects TRBV20-1 to TRBJ2-2; 8 nucleotides align to TRBD2. The CDR3 consists of 13 residues. The germline CDR1 and CDR2 sequences are DFQATT and SNEGSKA (reference sequence). J was trimmed by 7 bases and V by 3 bases; bases with no gene match: 4.

V gene TRBV10-3 combines with J gene TRBJ2-1, with TRBD1 matching over 9 bases. This CDR3 is 13 amino acids long. Per the germline V gene, CDR1 is ENHRY and CDR2 is SYGVKD. The ends lost 3 bases at V and 8 bases at J; junction bases unmatched: 2. In nucleotides, the CDR3 is TGTGCCATCAGTGACAGGACAGGGGATGAGCAGTTCTTC. Translating it yields CAISDRTGDEQFF.

This clonotype came up a few times. The J gene is TRBJ2-2, the V gene TRBV5-5; 12 bases align to TRBD2. CDR3 length: 18 amino acids. The V segment lost 4 bases and the J segment 0 bases; nucleotides outside the gene matches: 7. Per the germline V gene, CDR1 is SGHKS and CDR2 is YYEKEE (reference sequence). The CDR3 region is CASSRMTSGRTNTGELFF. Written as DNA, the CDR3 is TGTGCCAGCAGCCGGATGACTAGCGGGAGAACGAACACCGGGGAGCTGTTTTTT.

This clonotype was counted many times. This chain joins TRBV5-1 and TRBJ2-1; D is perhaps TRBD2 (5 bases). CDR1 and CDR2 (germline): SGHRS, YFSETQ. The CDR3 runs to 15 residues. V lost 5 bases, J lost 7 bases, and 19 bases lay in between. CDR3 residues: CASSSSGYRENEQFF. CDR3 in DNA: TGCGCCAGCAGTTCCAGCGGATACCGAGAAAATGAGCAGTTCTTC.

The table lists this clonotype with many counts. This chain links TRBV6-5 with TRBJ2-1; TRBD2 matches 7 bases. V was pared by 2 bases and J by 3 bases, with 4 bases of the junction left unmatched. The CDR3 length is 15 residues. CDR1 and CDR2 from the germline V gene are MNHEY and SVGAGI. CDR3 protein: CASSYGASGYNEQFF. The DNA of the CDR3 is TGTGCCAGCAGTTACGGGGCTAGCGGCTACAATGAGCAGTTCTTC.

This clonotype showed up just a few times. V gene TRBV20-1 combines with J gene TRBJ2-7; TRBD1 agrees at 9 bases. Germline V gene lookup returns CDR1 DFQATT and CDR2 SNEGSKA (reference sequence). The V and J ends lost 6 bases and 1 base, in that order; junction bases with no gene match: 19. CDR3 length: 18 amino acids. CDR3 bases: TGCAGTGCGAGCCACTTGTTACCGGGACAGGGCTATTCCTACGAGCAGTACTTC. Protein product: CSASHLLPGQGYSYEQYF.

The sample holds many counts of this clonotype. The chain links TRBV28 to TRBJ2-3, with no clear D. Trimming left V 6 bases short and J 3 bases short, with 4 bases between. CDR3 length: 11 amino acids. Per germline, CDR1 MDHEN and CDR2 SYDVKM. CDR3 protein: CASRQTDTQYF. The CDR3 nucleotides read TGTGCCAGCAGGCAAACAGATACGCAGTATTTT.

This clonotype was counted ten times or more. The rearrangement uses TRBV28 and TRBJ1-2, with a weak D call TRBD1 (5 bases). Trimming shortened V by 6 bases and J by 3 bases, and 11 bases separated the two germline ends. This CDR3 has 13 amino acids. Germline CDR1 reads MDHEN; CDR2 reads SYDVKM. The CDR3 nucleotides read TGTGCCAGCAGACCGACAGTGGACTATGGCTACACCTTC. This gives the protein CASRPTVDYGYTF.

This chain uses TRBV28 with TRBJ2-7, with 14 bases fitting TRBD2. CDR1 is MDHEN and CDR2 is SYDVKM in the germline V gene. This CDR3 spans 19 amino acids. With V trimmed by 5 bases and J by 7 bases, 19 bases remained unmatched. The CDR3 reads CASSTGWTSGRRGVGEQYF. In DNA form, the CDR3 reads TGTGCCAGCAGTACCGGATGGACTAGCGGGAGGCGGGGTGTGGGGGAGCAGTACTTC.

This clonotype was counted a few times. V is TRBV29-1 and J is TRBJ2-1; 9 bases align to TRBD2. The V segment lost 6 bases and the J segment 8 bases; nucleotides outside the gene matches: 8. CDR1 is SQVTM and CDR2 is ANQGSEA in the germline V gene. There are 13 residues in the CDR3. The CDR3 sequence: CSVTAGGGDEQFF. Written as DNA, the CDR3 is TGCAGCGTCACAGCGGGAGGAGGCGATGAGCAGTTCTTC.

This clonotype came up a few times. V usage is TRBV7-9 and J usage is TRBJ1-1; D is undetermined. Germline-derived CDR1 and CDR2 are SEHNR and FQNEAQ (reference sequence). The V and J ends lost 1 base and 10 bases respectively, with 10 bases between them. This CDR3 is 12 amino acids long. CDR3 coding DNA: TGTGCCAGCAGCTTAGGAGCCGAGGCAGCTTTCTTT. Amino acid sequence: CASSLGAEAAFF.

The V gene is TRBV24-1, the J gene TRBJ2-4, with 8 bases identical to TRBD1. Germline V gene lookup returns CDR1 KGHDR and CDR2 SFDVKD. The CDR3 runs to 16 residues. V shed 2 bases and J 9 bases; nucleotides not matched to a gene: 11. Written as DNA, the CDR3 is TGTGCCACCAGTGATTCTTCACAGGGGGATACGGGCATTCAGTACTTC. Its translation is CATSDSSQGDTGIQYF.

This clonotype has a count of ten or more. The chain combines TRBV10-3 with TRBJ2-1; TRBD2 agrees at 12 bases. Germline V CDR1 and CDR2: ENHRY, SYGVKD. The CDR3 is 15 residues long. Trimming at V came to 10 bases and at J to 0 bases, leaving 4 bases not matched to a gene. The CDR3 loop reads CASQTSGSSYNEQFF. In nucleotides, the CDR3 is TGTGCCAGTCAGACTAGCGGGAGCTCCTACAATGAGCAGTTCTTC.

The chain joins TRBV29-1 to TRBJ2-1, with D possibly TRBD2 on 7 matching bases. CDR3 length: 12 residues. V was pared by 4 bases and J by 8 bases, with 12 bases between. Per the germline V gene, CDR1 is SQVTM and CDR2 is ANQGSEA. Here the CDR3 reads CSVVGEGDEQFF. Here the CDR3 DNA reads TGCAGCGTTGTGGGGGAGGGGGATGAGCAGTTCTTC.

This clonotype occurred many times. The gene calls are TRBV20-1 and TRBJ2-7; D is uncertain. The CDR3 extends over 10 amino acids. V lost 1 base and J lost 5, with 3 bases in between. CDR1 and CDR2 from the germline V gene are DFQATT and SNEGSKA (reference sequence). CDR3 protein: CSARGNEQYF. For the CDR3, the DNA is TGCAGTGCTAGAGGGAACGAGCAGTACTTC.

This clonotype has only a few counts. The chain joins TRBV6-2 or TRBV6-3 to TRBJ2-4; no firm D call. Germline assignment: CDR1 MNHEY and CDR2 SVGEGT. Trimming took 5 bases from V and 15 from J, leaving 20 bases between them. The CDR3 covers 13 residues. The CDR3 nucleotides are TGTGCCAGCAGTGAAGCCGACCCCGGAGTCTTGTACTTC. Translating gives CASSEADPGVLYF.

The chain carries TRBV12-3 or TRBV12-4 and TRBJ1-2; D uncertain. Trimming pared 5 bases from V and 8 bases from J, leaving 15 bases between. The CDR3 length is 13 residues. CDR3 coding DNA: TGTGCCAGCAGTCCGGAGGGAAGCGGCGGCTACACCTTC. This sequence encodes CASSPEGSGGYTF.

This clonotype was recorded many times. The rearrangement uses TRBV5-1 and TRBJ2-7, with D possibly TRBD2 on 6 matching bases. From germline, CDR1 is SGHRS and CDR2 YFSETQ. With 0 bases removed from V and 3 bases from J, the gap between germline ends came to 19 bases. The CDR3 is made up of 17 amino acids. The CDR3: CASSLGGDRYPFYEQYF. As DNA, the CDR3 is TGCGCCAGCAGCTTGGGGGGGGACCGTTACCCGTTCTACGAGCAGTACTTC.

This clonotype has ten or more counts. The chain is built from TRBV6-1 and TRBJ2-7, with D perhaps assigned TRBD1 or TRBD2 (5 bases each). The CDR3 is 11 amino acids. V lost 6 bases, J lost 9 bases, and 12 bases lay in between. Germline V gene data show CDR1 as MNHNS and CDR2 as SASEGT. The CDR3 loop reads CASRNGAMQYF. CDR3 in DNA: TGTGCCAGCAGGAACGGGGCTATGCAGTACTTC.

This clonotype was counted ten times or more. This chain uses TRBV6-1 with TRBJ2-6; D uncertain. CDR1 is MNHNS, CDR2 SASEGT, per germline. The CDR3 contains 15 residues. Trimming stripped 0 bases from V and 2 bases from J, with 5 bases between. CDR3 sequence: CASSEALTGANVLTF. The CDR3 DNA follows: TGTGCCAGCAGTGAAGCGCTTACTGGGGCCAACGTCCTGACTTTC.

This clonotype was seen a few times. V gene TRBV9 combines with J gene TRBJ1-1; D ambiguous. With 4 bases removed from V and 6 bases from J, the gap between germline ends came to 13 bases. The length of the CDR3 is 13 residues. Germline V gene sequence: CDR1 SGDLS, CDR2 YYNGEE. Written as DNA, the CDR3 is TGTGCCAGCAGCCCGAGCGAATTTTCTGAAGCTTTCTTT. This gives the protein CASSPSEFSEAFF.

This clonotype has at least ten counts. In nucleotides, the CDR3 is TGCAGTGCTAGCCGGGTGAACACTGAAGCTTTCTTT. Its protein product is CSASRVNTEAFF. V gene TRBV20-1 combines with J gene TRBJ1-1; no firm D call. There are 12 residues in the CDR3. Germline CDR1 reads DFQATT; CDR2 reads SNEGSKA (reference sequence). Between the trimmed V and J ends, which lost 3 bases and 0 bases, there was a span of 5 bases.

This clonotype has a count of ten or more. This chain uses TRBV3-1 with TRBJ2-3; 7 positions agree with TRBD1. Germline CDR1 reads LGHDT; CDR2 reads YNNKEL (reference sequence). The CDR3 runs 15 residues. V lost 1 base to trimming and J lost 9 bases; unmatched junction nucleotides: 10. This CDR3 reads CASSQGIRGIETQYF. Here the CDR3 DNA reads TGTGCCAGCAGCCAAGGCATCAGGGGGATCGAGACGCAGTATTTT.

The CDR3 DNA sequence: TGTGCCACCAGGAAGGACAGGGGGAACACCGGGGAGCTGTTTTTT. This gives the protein CATRKDRGNTGELFF. The chain uses TRBV15 and TRBJ2-2, with 9 positions matching TRBD1. This CDR3 is built from 15 residues. Germline V lookup: CDR1 LNHNV, CDR2 YYDKDF (reference sequence). With V trimmed by 6 bases and J by 1 base, 3 bases remained unmatched.

At least ten counts were recorded for this clonotype. The V gene is TRBV18, the J gene TRBJ2-2; D not certain. Trimming cost V 2 bases and J 3 bases, with 7 bases left between them. The CDR3 runs 14 residues. Germline V gives CDR1 KGHSH, CDR2 LQKENI. The CDR3 here is CASSPSLDTGELFF. CDR3 nucleotides: TGTGCCAGCTCACCATCACTTGACACCGGGGAGCTGTTTTTT.